The rows below give T cell receptor beta chains drawn from one sample of a study of identical twins. TCRdb fed the 5' RACE reads into MiXCR, producing one record per CDR3 protein. Found here are fewer than 350,000 distinct CDR3 sequences, about 8% of them singletons; the top ten hold over 2%. This same sample was also part of a study on yellow fever vaccine responses in identical twins.

Sequenced input: memory (CD45RO+) T cells sorted from blood. These receptors all stem from a woman between 18 and 29 years old in good health. Each CDR3 is given with its conserved first and last residue. The order of the fields is clone size, J gene, D gene, V gene, CDR3 DNA, CDR3 protein. D genes are given only for firm matches. Not every row has a clone size; where given, it reads once, few, many or a size class.

- TRBJ1-2 TRBD1 TRBV6-2/TRBV6-3 TGTGCCAGCAGTCCCCAGGGGGGGGCACAAGGCTACACCTTC CASSPQGGAQGYTF
few TRBJ1-5 TRBD1 TRBV2 TGTGCCAGCAGTTTAATTGGGCAGGGGGCCAGCAATCAGCCCCAGCATTTT CASSLIGQGASNQPQHF
many TRBJ2-5 TRBD1 TRBV27 TGTGCCAGCAGAAGTACCCCGGGACAGGGCCAAGAGACCCAGTACTTC CASRSTPGQGQETQYF
few TRBJ2-1 TRBD2 TRBV15 TGTGCCACCAGCCGCCCTCTGGGGCGGGGGGCTAGGGATGAGCAGTTCTTC CATSRPLGRGARDEQFF
few TRBJ2-3 - TRBV2 TGTGCCAGCAGTGCGAGTAGGGGCTGGGGCACAGATACGCAGTATTTT CASSASRGWGTDTQYF
many TRBJ2-4 - TRBV5-1 TGCGCCAGCAGCTTTCTGGGCGCCCCGGGAAACATTCAGTACTTC CASSFLGAPGNIQYF
few TRBJ1-1 - TRBV3-1 TGTGCCAGCAGGGTCAGTACCAACGCTGAAGCTTTCTTT CASRVSTNAEAFF
- TRBJ1-5 TRBD1 TRBV6-1 TGTGCCAGCAGATCTACAGGGGTTGGTCAGCCCCAGCATTTT CASRSTGVGQPQHF
many TRBJ1-2 TRBD1 TRBV5-1 TGCGCCAGCAGCTTGAGTAGGACAGGCCACCCCTATGGCTACACCTTC CASSLSRTGHPYGYTF
many TRBJ2-3 TRBD2 TRBV3-1 TGTGCCAGCAGCGCCGGGACTAGCGGTCTGATGTATACGCAGTATTTT CASSAGTSGLMYTQYF
few TRBJ1-1 - TRBV28 TGTGCCAGCAGTTTTGGAACCACTGAAGCTTTCTTT CASSFGTTEAFF
- TRBJ1-5 - TRBV20-1 TGCAGTGCAAAAAGTGACAGAGCCAATCAGCCCCAGCATTTT CSAKSDRANQPQHF
few TRBJ2-2 - TRBV9 TGTGCCAGCAGCGTAGGGGTCGGGGGAGCGAACACCGGGGAGCTGTTTTTT CASSVGVGGANTGELFF
- TRBJ2-3 TRBD1 TRBV6-1 TGTGCCAGCAGTGAGATGGGGACAGGGAGCACAGATACGCAGTATTTT CASSEMGTGSTDTQYF
few TRBJ1-1 - TRBV28 TGTGCCAGCGGCAGGGCTTTCTTT CASGRAFF
- TRBJ2-3 - TRBV20-1 TGCAGTGCTAGAGGGATACTGGATACGCAGTATTTT CSARGILDTQYF
- TRBJ2-7 TRBD2 TRBV11-2 TGTGCCAGCAGCCCTCAGCGGGAGCTCGCAGGCGAGCAGTACTTC CASSPQRELAGEQYF
many TRBJ1-1 - TRBV10-3 TGTGCCATCAGACAAGGAATCATGAACACTGAAGCTTTCTTT CAIRQGIMNTEAFF
- TRBJ1-6 - TRBV5-6 TGTGCCAGCAGCTTGGACAATCGGGGACGACCCCTCCACTTT CASSLDNRGRPLHF
many TRBJ2-7 TRBD2 TRBV5-1 TGCGCCAGCAGCTTTATTAGCGGGAGAGACTACGAGCAGTACTTC CASSFISGRDYEQYF
many TRBJ1-5 - TRBV11-2 TGTGCCAGCAGCTTAGGTCCAGGACAGAATCAGCCCCAGCATTTT CASSLGPGQNQPQHF
- TRBJ2-3 - TRBV2 TGTGCCAGCAGACACCCCCGGGACTGGGGCTCAACAGATACGCAGTATTTT CASRHPRDWGSTDTQYF
- TRBJ2-7 TRBD2 TRBV6-9 TGTGCGGCCTGTTATTTTATGGCGCGGGAGACACGTCGGGGTCTATCGTCCTACGAGCAGTACTTC CAACYFMARETRRGLSSYEQYF
- TRBJ2-3 TRBD2 TRBV20-1 TGCAGTGCCGCCGGGACAGGAACTAGCGGGGCCGCGGATACGCAGTATTTT CSAAGTGTSGAADTQYF
few TRBJ1-1 - TRBV29-1 TGCAGCGTTGAAGGGGGAAGGAGGACTGAAGCTTTCTTT CSVEGGRRTEAFF
- TRBJ1-4 - TRBV5-1 TGCGCCAGCAGCTTGGAGGGGTCCCTAGGGCAAAAACTGTTTTTT CASSLEGSLGQKLFF
few TRBJ1-5 TRBD1 TRBV10-3 TGTGCCACCGGGACAGGGAGAAGTACGGATCAGCCCCAGCATTTT CATGTGRSTDQPQHF